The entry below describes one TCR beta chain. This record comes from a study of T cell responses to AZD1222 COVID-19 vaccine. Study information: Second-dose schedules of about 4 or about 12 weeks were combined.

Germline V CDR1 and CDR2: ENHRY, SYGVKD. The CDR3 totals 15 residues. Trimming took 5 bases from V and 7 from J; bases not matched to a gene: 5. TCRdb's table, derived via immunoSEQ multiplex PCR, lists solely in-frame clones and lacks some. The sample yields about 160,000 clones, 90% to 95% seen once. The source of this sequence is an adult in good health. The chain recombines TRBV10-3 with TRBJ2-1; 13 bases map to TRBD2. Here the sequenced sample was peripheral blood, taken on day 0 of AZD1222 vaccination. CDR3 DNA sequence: TGTGCCATCAGTTCGGGACTAGCGGGAATAAATGAGCAGTTCTTC. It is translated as CAISSGLAGINEQFF.